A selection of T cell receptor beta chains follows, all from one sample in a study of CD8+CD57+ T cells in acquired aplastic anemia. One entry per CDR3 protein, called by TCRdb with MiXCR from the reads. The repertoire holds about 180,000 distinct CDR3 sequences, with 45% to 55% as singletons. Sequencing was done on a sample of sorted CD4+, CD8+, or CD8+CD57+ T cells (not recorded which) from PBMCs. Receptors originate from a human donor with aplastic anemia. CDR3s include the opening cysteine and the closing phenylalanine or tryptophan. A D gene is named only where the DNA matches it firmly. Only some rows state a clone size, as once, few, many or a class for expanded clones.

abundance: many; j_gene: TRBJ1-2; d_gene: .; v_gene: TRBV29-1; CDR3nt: TGCAGCGTTGAAGTCAAAGGTGCTGGCTACACCTTC; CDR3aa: CSVEVKGAGYTF
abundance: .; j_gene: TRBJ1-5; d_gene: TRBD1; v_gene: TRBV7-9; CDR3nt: TGTGCCAGCAGCTTCGGGACAGGCAATCAGCCCCAGCATTTT; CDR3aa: CASSFGTGNQPQHF
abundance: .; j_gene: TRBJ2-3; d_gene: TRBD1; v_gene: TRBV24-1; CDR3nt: TGTGCCACCAGTGATTCGTGGACAGGGGACACAGATACGCAGTATTTT; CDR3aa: CATSDSWTGDTDTQYF
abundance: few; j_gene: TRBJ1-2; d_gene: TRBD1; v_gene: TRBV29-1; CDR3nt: TGCAGCTACCTCAGAGACAGGGTGGGCTACACCTTC; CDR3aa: CSYLRDRVGYTF
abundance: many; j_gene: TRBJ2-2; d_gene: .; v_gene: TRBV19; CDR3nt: TGTGCCAGTAGTAGAAGACACAGAAACACCGGGGAGCTGTTTTTT; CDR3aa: CASSRRHRNTGELFF
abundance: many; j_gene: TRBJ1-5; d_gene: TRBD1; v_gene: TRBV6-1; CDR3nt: TGTGCCAGCAGTGGAGGGGGCGACAATCAGCCCCAGCATTTT; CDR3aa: CASSGGGDNQPQHF
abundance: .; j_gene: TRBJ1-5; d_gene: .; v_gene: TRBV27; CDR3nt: TGTGCCAGCAGTGGACAGTACAGCAATCAGCCCCAGCATTTT; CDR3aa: CASSGQYSNQPQHF
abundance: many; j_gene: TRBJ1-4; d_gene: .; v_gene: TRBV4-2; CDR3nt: TGTGCCAGCAGCGTCGTCCTGACAGGACGAATGGGGCTTGAAAAACTGTTTTTT; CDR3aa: CASSVVLTGRMGLEKLFF
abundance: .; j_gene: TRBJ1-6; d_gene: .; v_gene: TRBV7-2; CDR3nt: TGTGCCAGCAGCTTACGGCGCTCCTATAATTCACCCCTCCACTTT; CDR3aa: CASSLRRSYNSPLHF
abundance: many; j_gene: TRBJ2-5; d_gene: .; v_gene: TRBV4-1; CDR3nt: TGCGCCAGCAGCCAAGCAGGGACGGAGACCCAGTACTTC; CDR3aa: CASSQAGTETQYF
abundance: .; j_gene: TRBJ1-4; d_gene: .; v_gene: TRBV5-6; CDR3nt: TGTGCCAGCAGCATATTCGGGGTAGGGGAATCAACTAATGAAAAACTGTTTTTT; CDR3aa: CASSIFGVGESTNEKLFF
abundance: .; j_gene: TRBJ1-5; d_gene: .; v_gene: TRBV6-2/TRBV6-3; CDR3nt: TGTGCCAGTAAAGGGGGGGATCAGCCCAAGCATTTT; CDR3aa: CASKGGDQPKHF
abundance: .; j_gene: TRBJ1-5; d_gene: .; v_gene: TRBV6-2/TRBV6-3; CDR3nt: TGTGCCAGCAGTTGGTCGGACAGTTGGGGGTATCAGCCCCAGCATTTT; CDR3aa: CASSWSDSWGYQPQHF
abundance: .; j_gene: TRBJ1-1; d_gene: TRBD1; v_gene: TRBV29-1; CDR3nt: TGCAGCGTTATATGGGGACAGCGAAGTAGAGCTTCCTTT; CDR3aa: CSVIWGQRSRASF
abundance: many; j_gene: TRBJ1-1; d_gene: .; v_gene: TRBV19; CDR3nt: TGTGCCAGTAGTATTTCTTACAACACTGAAGCTTTCTTT; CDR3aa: CASSISYNTEAFF
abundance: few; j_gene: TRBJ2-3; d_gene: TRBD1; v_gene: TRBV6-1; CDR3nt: TGTGCCAGCAACTCCTACGGACAGGGGGCAAGCACAGATACGCAGTATTTT; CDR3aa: CASNSYGQGASTDTQYF
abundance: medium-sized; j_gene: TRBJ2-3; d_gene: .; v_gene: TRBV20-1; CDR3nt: TGCAGTGCTAGTGGGGGTGCAGATACGCAGTATTTT; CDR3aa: CSASGGADTQYF
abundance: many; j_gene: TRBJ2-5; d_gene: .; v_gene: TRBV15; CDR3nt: TGTGCCACCAGCCGGGGTGTCCAAGAGACCCAGTACTTC; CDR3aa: CATSRGVQETQYF
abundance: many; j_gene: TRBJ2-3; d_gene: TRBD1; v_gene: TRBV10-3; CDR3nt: TGTGCCACCCGCCTAGGACAGGCAGCAGATACGCAGTATTTT; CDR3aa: CATRLGQAADTQYF
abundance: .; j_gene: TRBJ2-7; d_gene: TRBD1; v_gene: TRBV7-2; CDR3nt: TGTGCCAGCAGCTTAGAACCAGGGGGCGGGCAGTACTTC; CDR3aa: CASSLEPGGGQYF
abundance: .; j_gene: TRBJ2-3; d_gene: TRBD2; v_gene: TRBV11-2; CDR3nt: TGTGCCAGCAGCTCTCTTCGGACTAGCGGTCGCACAGATACGCAGTATTTT; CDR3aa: CASSSLRTSGRTDTQYF
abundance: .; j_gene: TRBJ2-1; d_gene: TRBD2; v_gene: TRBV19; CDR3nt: TGTGCCAGTAGTCCCGGGACTAGCGTTCATGAGCAGTTCTTC; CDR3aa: CASSPGTSVHEQFF
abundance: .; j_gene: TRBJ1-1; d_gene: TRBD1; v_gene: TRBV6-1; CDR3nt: TGTGCCAGCAGTACGACAGGGGTCGAGACCACTGAAGCTTTCTTT; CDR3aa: CASSTTGVETTEAFF
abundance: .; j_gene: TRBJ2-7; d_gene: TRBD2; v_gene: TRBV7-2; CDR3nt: TGTGCCAGCGCTAGGGAGACTAGCTTCGACGAGCAGTACTTC; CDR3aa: CASARETSFDEQYF
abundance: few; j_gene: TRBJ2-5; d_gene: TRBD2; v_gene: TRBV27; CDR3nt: TGTGCCAGCAGTTTATCGGGACTAGCGGAAGAGACCCAGTACTTC; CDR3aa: CASSLSGLAEETQYF
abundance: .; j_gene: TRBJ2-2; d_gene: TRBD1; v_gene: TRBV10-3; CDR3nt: TGTGCCATCAGTGGCGACAGGGGGCAAGCCGGGGAGCTGTTTTTT; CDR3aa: CAISGDRGQAGELFF
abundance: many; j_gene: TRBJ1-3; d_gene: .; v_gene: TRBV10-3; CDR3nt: TGTGCCATCTTAACTCGGGACCTACAGGAATCTGGAAACACCATATATTTT; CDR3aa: CAILTRDLQESGNTIYF
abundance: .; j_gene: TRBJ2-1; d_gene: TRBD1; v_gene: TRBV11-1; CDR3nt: TGTGCCAGCAGCCTGGGACAGGGGGCGAGCAATGAGCAGTTCTTC; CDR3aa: CASSLGQGASNEQFF
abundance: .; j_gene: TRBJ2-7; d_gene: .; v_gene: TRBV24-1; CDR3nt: TGTGCCACCAGTGGCGGTTACGAGCAGTACTTC; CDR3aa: CATSGGYEQYF
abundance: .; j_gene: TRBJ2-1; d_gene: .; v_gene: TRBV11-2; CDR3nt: TGTGCCAGCAGGAGTAGCGTGAGGAAATACAATGAGCAGTTCTTC; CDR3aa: CASRSSVRKYNEQFF
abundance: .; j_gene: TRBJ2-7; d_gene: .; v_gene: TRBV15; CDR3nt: TGTGCCACCAGCAGAGGAGACGAAGTATTCTACGAGCAGTACTTC; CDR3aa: CATSRGDEVFYEQYF
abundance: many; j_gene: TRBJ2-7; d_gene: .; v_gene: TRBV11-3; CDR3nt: TGTGCCAGCAGCTTACAGGGCGACGAGCAGTACTTC; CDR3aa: CASSLQGDEQYF
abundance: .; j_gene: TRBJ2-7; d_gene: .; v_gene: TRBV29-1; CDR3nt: TGCAGCGTTGAGAGCAGAGCCTCCTACGAGCAGTACTTC; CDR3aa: CSVESRASYEQYF
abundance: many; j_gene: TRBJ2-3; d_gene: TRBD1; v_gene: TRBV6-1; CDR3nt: TGTGCCAGCAGTGAAGGACAGGGGGGCGCAGATACGCAGTATTTT; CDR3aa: CASSEGQGGADTQYF
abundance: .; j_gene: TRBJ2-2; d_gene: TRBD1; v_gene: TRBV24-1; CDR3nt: TGTGCCACCTCTAAGGACAGGGCCAACACCGGGGAGCTGTTTTTT; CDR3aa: CATSKDRANTGELFF
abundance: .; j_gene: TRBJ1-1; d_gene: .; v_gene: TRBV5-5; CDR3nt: TGTGCCAGCAGCTTGGGACACCCCCGCCAGAACACTGAAGCTTTCTTT; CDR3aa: CASSLGHPRQNTEAFF
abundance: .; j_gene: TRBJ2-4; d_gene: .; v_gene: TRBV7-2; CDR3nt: TGTGCCAGCAGCTTGCGATCAGGAATTCAGTACTTC; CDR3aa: CASSLRSGIQYF
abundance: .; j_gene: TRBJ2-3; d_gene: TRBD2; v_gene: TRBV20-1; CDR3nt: TGCAGTGCTAGAGATCTGGGCCTAGCGGGGGGGCGGGAGACGCAGTATTTT; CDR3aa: CSARDLGLAGGRETQYF
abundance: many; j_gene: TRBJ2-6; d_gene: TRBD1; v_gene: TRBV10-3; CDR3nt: TGTGCCATCAGCAAAACAGGGGGAACTGGGGCCAACGTCCTGACTTTC; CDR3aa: CAISKTGGTGANVLTF
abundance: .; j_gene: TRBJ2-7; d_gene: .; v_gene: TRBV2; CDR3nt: TGTGCCAGCACCAACTACGAGCAGTACTTC; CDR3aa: CASTNYEQYF